The 9 T cell receptor beta chains in this list originate from one sample, sequenced in a study of T cell repertoires in cytomegalovirus infection. These TCRs' antigens remain unknown. TCRdb recomputed calls from the reads with MiXCR, one row per CDR3 protein. The sample consists of around 770,000 distinct CDR3 sequences, 25% to 30% of them appearing once. Sequences were derived from cultured CD8+ T cells from PBMCs, sampled from culture after CMV antigen stimulation. The origin of the receptors is a human donor in good health (CMV status not recorded). Some clones in this sample may be carry-over from other donors' samples.

This clonotype has ten or more counts. The chain uses TRBV6-5 and TRBJ1-1, with D unclear. Germline V gene data show CDR1 as MNHEY and CDR2 as SVGAGI. Trimming stripped 5 bases from V and 1 base from J, with 11 bases between. This CDR3 spans 14 amino acids. The CDR3 is CASSTPGPNTEAFF. The CDR3 DNA is TGTGCCAGCAGTACTCCCGGGCCGAACACTGAAGCTTTCTTT.

V gene TRBV15 combines with J gene TRBJ1-3, with unresolved D. The CDR3 covers 17 residues. Germline CDR1 is LNHNV and CDR2 is YYDKDF (reference sequence). V lost 0 bases, J lost 0 bases, and 12 bases lay in between. CDR3 in amino acids: CATSRDLNSLSGNTIYF. DNA for the CDR3: TGTGCCACCAGCAGAGATCTGAACAGCCTCTCTGGAAACACCATATATTTT.

CDR3 in amino acids: CSATRQGSNQPQHF. The DNA of the CDR3 is TGCAGTGCTACACGACAGGGCAGCAATCAGCCCCAGCATTTT. The V gene is TRBV20-1, the J gene TRBJ1-5; TRBD1 matches 7 bases. The length of the CDR3 is 14 residues. V trimming: 4 bases; J trimming: 1 base; junction bases outside the gene matches: 4. CDR1 and CDR2 (germline): DFQATT, SNEGSKA (reference sequence).

The sample holds a few counts of this clonotype. V gene TRBV7-6 combines with J gene TRBJ1-2; D unclear. This CDR3 is 14 amino acids long. Germline CDR1 and CDR2: SGHVS and FNYEAQ. The V gene lost 6 bases and the J gene lost 0 bases, with 11 bases spanning the gap. This CDR3 reads CASSLAEANYGYTF. DNA of the CDR3: TGTGCCAGCAGTCTAGCAGAAGCTAACTATGGCTACACCTTC.

This clonotype occurred a few times. The rearrangement joins TRBV5-3 to TRBJ1-1; possible D gene TRBD1, 5 bases. TRBV5-3 is an ORF for which the function is uncertain. The CDR3 contains 14 residues. Trimming pared 8 bases from V and 6 bases from J, leaving 20 bases between. CDR3 DNA: TGTGCCAGCAGCCCAAGGGGAGATGGTTCTGAAGCTTTCTTT. It is translated as CASSPRGDGSEAFF.

The chain couples TRBV6-1 to TRBJ2-2; 12 bases line up with TRBD2. The CDR3 covers 17 residues. CDR1 and CDR2 (germline): MNHNS, SASEGT. J was trimmed by 5 bases and V by 1 base; bases with no gene match: 5. The CDR3 loop reads CASSEDLAGGPTGELFF. The DNA for the CDR3 is TGTGCCAGCAGTGAAGACCTAGCGGGGGGGCCTACCGGGGAGCTGTTTTTT.

The rearrangement uses TRBV7-9 and TRBJ2-3, with D perhaps TRBD1 (6 bases). Germline V lookup: CDR1 SEHNR, CDR2 FQNEAQ (reference sequence). V was cut by 3 bases and J by 2 bases, with 9 bases left in between. The CDR3 has 14 amino acids. Written as DNA, the CDR3 is TGTGCCAGCAGCTTGGGACACCCCACAGATACGCAGTATTTT. Translating gives CASSLGHPTDTQYF.

The chain joins TRBV18 to TRBJ1-1; D might be TRBD1 (6 bases). The CDR3 spans 14 residues. Germline assignment: CDR1 KGHSH and CDR2 LQKENI. V was clipped by 8 bases and J by 4 bases, with 17 bases between them. CDR3 nucleotide sequence: TGTGCCAGCCGAAACAGGGACGGTCGCACTGAAGCTTTCTTT. It specifies CASRNRDGRTEAFF.

This clonotype was seen only a few times. The V call is TRBV7-9, the J call TRBJ2-7; 7 nucleotides align to TRBD2. V shed 1 base, J shed 6 bases, and the junction held 12 bases outside the gene matches. Germline CDR1 reads SEHNR; CDR2 reads FQNEAQ (reference sequence). There are 16 residues in the CDR3. DNA for the CDR3: TGTGCCAGCAGCTTAGGGGGCGAGCGGGGTCTCTTCGAGCAGTACTTC. Translating it yields CASSLGGERGLFEQYF.